These 2 T cell receptor beta chains came from one sample sequenced in a study of shared clonotypes between healthy human individuals. Libraries were prepared by immunoSEQ multiplex PCR; TCRdb keeps only in-frame clonotypes and omits some of them. This repertoire shows approximately 1.5 million clones, 95% to 99% found once; its top ten account for roughly 0.45%. The sample was naive CD4+ T cells sorted from blood. The subset was: CD45RA+ positively selected. All receptors derive from a man aged 30 to 45 in good health.

The rearrangement links TRBV10-1 to TRBJ2-3; TRBD1 matches at 7 bases. This CDR3 comprises 14 residues. Trimming removed 5 bases from V and 4 bases from J; junction bases left unmatched: 6. The germline V gene has CDR1 WNHNN and CDR2 SYGVQD (reference sequence). The CDR3 sequence: CASSFQGGADTQYF. Here the CDR3 DNA reads TGCGCCAGCAGTTTTCAAGGGGGCGCAGATACGCAGTATTTT.

The chain is built from TRBV9 and TRBJ2-2; D unclear. This CDR3 has 14 residues. V was trimmed by 0 bases and J by 5 bases, leaving 8 bases between them. Germline CDR1 is SGDLS and CDR2 is YYNGEE. In nucleotides, the CDR3 is TGTGCCAGCAGCGTAGCTTCCGAAACCGGGGAGCTGTTTTTT. It yields the protein CASSVASETGELFF.